What follows are 31 T cell receptor beta chains derived from one specimen sequenced in a study of CD8+ T cells in alopecia areata. Sequencing relied on a cDNA template that was reverse transcribed from extracted RNA. The assay was immunoSEQ multiplex PCR, and TCRdb's table has in-frame clones only and misses some. Found here are approximately 100,000 clones, over 40% of them singletons; the top ten hold 0.75% to 0.8%. Sequencing input: CD4+ T cells sorted from blood. All receptors derive from a human donor with alopecia areata.

The chain uses TRBV4-1 and TRBJ2-5, with TRBD1 as a possible D gene (5 bases). The length of the CDR3 is 16 residues. Germline CDR1 MGHRA, CDR2 YSYEKL. V was clipped by 3 bases and J by 2 bases, with 16 bases between them. CDR3 protein: CASSHYLMGQQETQYF. CDR3 nucleotide sequence: TGCGCCAGCAGCCACTACCTTATGGGGCAGCAAGAGACCCAGTACTTC.

The chain carries TRBV2 and TRBJ2-1; D ambiguous. This CDR3 is built from 11 residues. The germline V and J ends were trimmed by 8 bases and 4 bases, with 6 bases remaining between them. Germline V gene lookup returns CDR1 SNHLY and CDR2 FYNNEI. The DNA of the CDR3 is TGTGCCAGCGGCGGTTACAATGAGCAGTTCTTC. It translates to CASGGYNEQFF.

On this clone: Other DNA sequences from this sample encode an identical CDR3 as well. V and J are TRBV28 and TRBJ2-7; D gene ambiguous. V was clipped by 5 bases and J by 4 bases, with 6 bases between them. The length of the CDR3 is 11 residues. Germline loops: CDR1 MDHEN, CDR2 SYDVKM. The CDR3 loop is CASSLRYEQYF. CDR3 sequence (DNA): TGTGCCAGCAGTCTTAGGTACGAGCAGTACTTC.

The DNA for the CDR3 is TGCAGCGTTATAAAAGGGAAGTTAGGAGCTAGCGGGAGGAATACGCAGTATTTT. Translating it yields CSVIKGKLGASGRNTQYF. The rearrangement uses TRBV29-1 and TRBJ2-3; 11 positions agree with TRBD2. Germline V CDR1 and CDR2: SQVTM, ANQGSEA. The CDR3 contains 18 residues. V lost 5 bases and J lost 7; bases outside the gene matches: 20.

In its sample, this clone was seen a few times. V and J are TRBV29-1 and TRBJ1-2; 7 nucleotides align to TRBD1. The CDR3 runs 14 residues. CDR1 is SQVTM and CDR2 is ANQGSEA in the germline V gene. The J segment lost 4 bases and the V segment lost 7 bases, leaving 12 bases of the junction unmatched. This chain's CDR3 is CSAESQGVGYGYTF. DNA for the CDR3: TGCAGCGCCGAGAGCCAGGGGGTTGGCTATGGCTACACCTTC.

This clone was seen a few times. The chain recombines TRBV29-1 with TRBJ2-7, with 10 bases identical to TRBD1. The CDR3 is made up of 13 amino acids. Germline CDR1 reads SQVTM; CDR2 reads ANQGSEA. The trim removed 4 bases at V and 5 bases at J, leaving 5 bases unmatched. CDR3 protein: CSVGGQGPDEQYF. CDR3 nucleotides: TGCAGCGTTGGGGGACAGGGGCCCGACGAGCAGTACTTC.

This chain links TRBV30 with TRBJ1-5; 9 bases align to TRBD1. The CDR3 sequence is 14 residues long. V lost 4 bases and J lost 2; bases outside the gene matches: 3. Germline values: CDR1 GTSNPN, CDR2 SVGIG (reference sequence). CDR3 loop: CAWTRTGGNQPQHF. The CDR3 bases are TGTGCCTGGACTCGGACAGGGGGCAATCAGCCCCAGCATTTT.

The CDR3 region has the DNA TGCAGCGTTGGTCGCGGGAGCCCCTACGAGCAGTACTTC. Its protein is CSVGRGSPYEQYF. The chain has TRBV29-1 and TRBJ2-7, with 7 bases aligning to TRBD2. Trimming removed 4 bases from V and 2 bases from J; junction bases left unmatched: 5. This CDR3 spans 13 amino acids. Looked up from germline, CDR1 is SQVTM and CDR2 is ANQGSEA.

This clone was detected only a few times. The chain combines TRBV29-1 with TRBJ2-3; unclear D gene. Germline lookup yields CDR1 SQVTM and CDR2 ANQGSEA. The V and J ends lost 4 bases and 0 bases respectively, with 11 bases between them. This CDR3 is built from 14 residues. CDR3: CSVVVAGSTDTQYF. In nucleotides, the CDR3 is TGCAGCGTTGTGGTTGCAGGTAGCACAGATACGCAGTATTTT.

This chain connects TRBV7-2 to TRBJ2-2, with 10 bases lining up with TRBD1. Looked up from germline, CDR1 is SGHTA and CDR2 is FQGNSA. The CDR3 has 18 residues. The ends lost 2 bases at V and 4 bases at J; junction bases unmatched: 10. CDR3 coding DNA: TGTGCCAGCAGCTTACGGGACAGGGGAAGGTGGTCCACCGGGGAGCTGTTTTTT. Translation gives CASSLRDRGRWSTGELFF.

The gene calls are TRBV2 and TRBJ2-7; TRBD1 or TRBD2 may be the D gene (5 bases each). The V gene's germline CDR1 is SNHLY and CDR2 FYNNEI. V gave up 7 bases and J gave up 7 bases, with 32 bases separating them. This CDR3 region has 18 residues. The CDR3: CASNGGRLDSALSREQYF. The CDR3 DNA reads as TGTGCCAGCAACGGAGGACGCCTCGACAGTGCTCTTTCCAGGGAGCAGTACTTC.

This clone has only a few counts. The chain recombines TRBV28 with TRBJ2-3, with D perhaps matching TRBD2 (6 bases). CDR1 is MDHEN and CDR2 is SYDVKM in the germline V gene. V dropped 4 bases and J dropped 9 bases, with 11 bases sitting between them. The CDR3 is 12 amino acids. CDR3 sequence: CASSSLAGTQYF. The CDR3 DNA follows: TGTGCCAGCAGTTCCCTCGCGGGGACGCAGTATTTT.

The chain links TRBV30 to TRBJ1-2, with D uncertain. In germline, CDR1 is GTSNPN, CDR2 SVGIG (reference sequence). The CDR3 is made up of 13 amino acids. Trimming cost V 0 bases and J 3 bases, with 8 bases left between them. CDR3 sequence (DNA): TGTGCCTGGAGTGTGAGTAGGGACTATGGCTACACCTTC. Its protein product is CAWSVSRDYGYTF.

In this sample, this clone turned up a few times. This sample also contains other DNA sequences that code for the same CDR3. The chain recombines TRBV29-1 with TRBJ2-7, with 10 bases matching TRBD1. The CDR3 has 14 amino acids. V trimming: 4 bases; J trimming: 4 bases; junction bases outside the gene matches: 7. Germline V gene lookup returns CDR1 SQVTM and CDR2 ANQGSEA. The DNA of the CDR3 is TGCAGCGTTGGTCCCAGACAGGGGGCTTACGAGCAGTACTTC. It codes for CSVGPRQGAYEQYF.

This chain links TRBV5-1 with TRBJ2-5; tentatively, D is TRBD1 (5 bases). Trimming took off 4 bases at V and 5 bases at J, with 15 bases between the two ends. The CDR3 runs to 14 residues. Germline V gives CDR1 SGHRS, CDR2 YFSETQ. CDR3 sequence (DNA): TGCGCCAGCAGCCCCAGGGATCTGGAGGAGACCCAGTACTTC. This translates into CASSPRDLEETQYF.

This clone was seen a few times. The gene calls are TRBV7-2 and TRBJ1-1; D call uncertain. CDR3 length: 13 residues. The V end lost 3 bases, the J end lost 8 bases, and 13 bases lay between the germline ends. Looked up from germline, CDR1 is SGHTA and CDR2 is FQGNSA. CDR3 residues: CASSLQSKREAFF. The DNA for the CDR3 is TGTGCCAGCAGCTTGCAAAGCAAAAGAGAAGCTTTCTTT.

This clone showed up just a few times. The rearrangement links TRBV29-1 to TRBJ1-1; 8 bases are shared with TRBD1. The CDR3 is 11 amino acids. The V and J ends lost 5 bases and 6 bases, in that order; junction bases with no gene match: 2. Germline V CDR1 and CDR2: SQVTM, ANQGSEA. The CDR3 is CSVSRGPEAFF. The CDR3 DNA sequence: TGCAGCGTTTCCAGGGGGCCTGAAGCTTTCTTT.

The chain joins TRBV28 to TRBJ2-1, with 10 bases identical to TRBD1. Germline CDR1 and CDR2: MDHEN and SYDVKM. Trimming removed 4 bases from V and 2 bases from J; junction bases left unmatched: 2. CDR3 length: 15 residues. CDR3 sequence: CASSSTGGPYNEQFF. The CDR3 DNA sequence: TGTGCCAGCAGTTCGACAGGGGGCCCCTACAATGAGCAGTTCTTC.

The chain joins TRBV29-1 to TRBJ2-1; TRBD2 aligns across 9 bases. The V gene's germline CDR1 is SQVTM and CDR2 ANQGSEA. The trim removed 7 bases at V and 7 bases at J, leaving 11 bases unmatched. The CDR3 runs to 14 residues. DNA of the CDR3: TGCAGCGACCTAGCGGGAAACGGGTTGAATGAGCAGTTCTTC. It codes for CSDLAGNGLNEQFF.

The gene calls are TRBV5-1 and TRBJ2-7; D is unclear. The V end was cut by 0 bases, the J end by 2 bases, with 12 bases between. CDR3 length equals 15 residues. Germline assignment: CDR1 SGHRS and CDR2 YFSETQ. The CDR3 bases are TGCGCCAGCAGCTTGGTTTCCACTCAGGCCTACGAGCAGTACTTC. It codes for CASSLVSTQAYEQYF.

The chain uses TRBV7-2 and TRBJ2-5, with D perhaps matching TRBD1 or TRBD2 (6 bases each). CDR1 is SGHTA and CDR2 is FQGNSA in the germline V gene. The CDR3 loop spans 14 amino acids. The V end was cut by 1 base, the J end by 4 bases, with 10 bases between. In DNA form, the CDR3 reads TGTGCCAGCAGCTTAGGGGGGGCGGGAGAGACCCAGTACTTC. Encoded protein: CASSLGGAGETQYF.

The chain recombines TRBV2 with TRBJ1-6; D might be TRBD1 (5 bases). The CDR3 has 13 amino acids. The germline V and J ends were trimmed by 4 bases and 10 bases, with 11 bases remaining between them. From germline, CDR1 is SNHLY and CDR2 FYNNEI. CDR3 bases: TGTGCCAGCAGTGGGCAGGGAGTCTCACCCCTCCACTTT. This gives the protein CASSGQGVSPLHF.

J is TRBJ2-7 and V is TRBV27; D is possibly TRBD1 or TRBD2 (5 bases each). This CDR3 has 15 residues. V was pared by 5 bases and J by 0 bases, with 14 bases between. Per the germline V gene, CDR1 is MNHEY and CDR2 is SMNVEV (reference sequence). The DNA of the CDR3 is TGTGCCAGCAGTAACTTTGCAGGGAGCTCCTACGAGCAGTACTTC. Translating it yields CASSNFAGSSYEQYF.

This clone was seen more than once but under ten times. The chain joins TRBV28 to TRBJ2-3; D ambiguous. Trimming cost V 7 bases and J 1 base, with 18 bases left between them. This CDR3 has 16 residues. CDR1 and CDR2 from the germline V gene are MDHEN and SYDVKM. The CDR3 DNA is TGTGCCAGCACCCACCCTTCTGGGATTGGCACAGATACGCAGTATTTT. Its protein is CASTHPSGIGTDTQYF.

This clone was recorded only once. The DNA of the CDR3 is TGTGCCAGCAGCACTGGACCGGCGGAGACCCAGTACTTC. It translates to CASSTGPAETQYF. The rearrangement links TRBV5-4 to TRBJ2-5; D not resolved. The CDR3 sequence is 13 residues long. Germline V gives CDR1 SGHNT, CDR2 YYREEE (reference sequence). V was pared by 4 bases and J by 5 bases, with 12 bases between.

The gene calls are TRBV30 and TRBJ2-7, with 7 nucleotides matching TRBD2. Trimming took 4 bases from V and 3 from J; bases not matched to a gene: 9. Germline CDR1 is GTSNPN and CDR2 is SVGIG (reference sequence). The CDR3 contains 14 residues. CDR3 bases: TGTGCCTGGACCCCAGGCGGGGGAAACTACGAGCAGTACTTC. Protein product: CAWTPGGGNYEQYF.

The chain links TRBV5-6 to TRBJ2-5, with a tentative D call TRBD2 (6 bases). Germline V lookup: CDR1 SGHDT, CDR2 YYEEEE. There are 12 residues in the CDR3. Deletions cut 3 bases from V and 5 bases from J, with 8 bases between. The CDR3 DNA sequence: TGTGCCAGCAGCTCTGCGGGGGAGACCCAGTACTTC. It encodes CASSSAGETQYF.

This clone occurred a few times. V and J are TRBV29-1 and TRBJ2-3, with a tentative D call TRBD2 (5 bases). The germline V gene has CDR1 SQVTM and CDR2 ANQGSEA. This CDR3 is built from 14 residues. Trimming cost V 4 bases and J 4 bases, with 15 bases left between them. The CDR3 DNA sequence: TGCAGCGTTGGACGGACTCTCTTACCAGATACGCAGTATTTT. It translates to CSVGRTLLPDTQYF.

The J gene is TRBJ2-1, the V gene TRBV29-1; D is perhaps TRBD1 (6 bases). With 3 bases removed from V and 9 bases from J, the gap between germline ends came to 12 bases. CDR3 length: 12 residues. Germline V CDR1 and CDR2: SQVTM, ANQGSEA. In DNA, the CDR3 is TGCAGCGTTGAGCAGGGGTTCGCTGAGCAGTTCTTC. This encodes CSVEQGFAEQFF.

The chain employs TRBV2 and TRBJ2-4; D is uncertain. From germline, CDR1 is SNHLY and CDR2 FYNNEI. V dropped 2 bases and J dropped 3 bases, with 5 bases sitting between them. The CDR3 runs 13 residues. The CDR3 region has the DNA TGTGCCAGCAGTGAAAACAGCAAAAACATTCAGTACTTC. As protein: CASSENSKNIQYF. Variable domain in full (rest from reference TRBV2 and TRBJ2-4): EPEVTQTPSHQVTQMGQEVILRCVPISNHLYFYWYRQILGQKVEFLVSFYNNEISEKSEIFDDQFSVERPDGSNFTLKIRSTKLEDSAMYFCASSENSKNIQYFGAGTRLSVL.

With respect to this clone: The junction and the germline gene differ at one end; a read error may be behind it. The V call is TRBV29-1, the J call TRBJ1-2; D unresolved. The CDR3 is 11 amino acids. In germline, CDR1 is SQVTM, CDR2 ANQGSEA. CDR3 sequence: CSVDISYGHTF. The CDR3 region has the DNA TGCAGCGTTGATATCAGCTATGGCCACACCTTC.